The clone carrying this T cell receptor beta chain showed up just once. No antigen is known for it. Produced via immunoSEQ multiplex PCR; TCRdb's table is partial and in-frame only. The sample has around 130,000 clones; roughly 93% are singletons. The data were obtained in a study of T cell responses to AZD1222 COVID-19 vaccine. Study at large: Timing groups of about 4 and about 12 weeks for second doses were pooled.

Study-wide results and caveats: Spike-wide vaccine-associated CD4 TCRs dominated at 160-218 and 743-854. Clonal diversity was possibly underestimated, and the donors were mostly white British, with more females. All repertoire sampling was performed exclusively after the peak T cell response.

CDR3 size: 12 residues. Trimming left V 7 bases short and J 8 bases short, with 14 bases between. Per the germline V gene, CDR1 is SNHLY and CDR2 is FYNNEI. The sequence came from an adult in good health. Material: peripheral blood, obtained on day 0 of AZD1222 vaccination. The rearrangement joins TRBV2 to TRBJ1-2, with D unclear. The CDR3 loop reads CASKPSGFGYTF. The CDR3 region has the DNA TGTGCCAGCAAACCCTCTGGATTCGGCTACACCTTC.